This T cell receptor (beta chain) was profiled in a study of shared clonotypes between healthy human individuals. In the original processing: Filtering differed, since immunoSEQ gave only junction sequences and no quality scores. Using immunoSEQ multiplex PCR, the repertoire was profiled, and TCRdb retains in-frame clones only, with some absent. Clonal size and the V and J genes are those of that table, whereas D and trimming came from the DNA. Among around 2.1 million clones listed, 93% were seen once. The CDR3 extends over 16 amino acids. V lost 6 bases and J 7 bases, leaving 19 bases between the germline ends. Germline assignment: CDR1 MDHEN and CDR2 SYDVKM. Naive CD8 cells, CD45RO-negative and positively selected for CCR7, excluded terminally differentiated effector memory CD45RA+ cells. The donor population consisted of healthy HIV-negative adults with no recent acute infections or vaccinations.

The genes are TRBV28 and TRBJ1-6; unclear D gene. The TCR was taken from a man younger than 30 in good health. Some clones in this sample may be carry-over from other donors' samples. The sample taken for sequencing was naive CD8+ T cells from PBMCs. CDR3 bases: TGTGCCAGCAGCCCATTTTTTATCCAGCAGAATTCACCCCTCCACTTT. It specifies CASSPFFIQQNSPLHF.